Each of the 26 T cell receptor beta chains below was sequenced from the same sample in a study of technical replicates of blood from several donors. Produced via immunoSEQ multiplex PCR; TCRdb's table is partial and in-frame only. This table has around 70,000 clones, around 93% appearing once. Sequences were obtained from T cells isolated from PBMCs. Every receptor here comes from a human donor in good health.

This chain joins TRBV18 and TRBJ2-7; TRBD1 might be the D (5 bases). The germline V gene has CDR1 KGHSH and CDR2 LQKENI. The CDR3 is 13 residues long. V was trimmed by 3 bases and J by 4 bases, leaving 10 bases between them. The CDR3 sequence is CASSPGAMYEQYF. DNA of the CDR3: TGTGCCAGCTCACCTGGGGCCATGTACGAGCAGTACTTC.

V gene TRBV4-1 combines with J gene TRBJ2-1; 8 nucleotides match TRBD2. V dropped 1 base and J dropped 0; count of bases not matched to a gene: 8. Germline lookup yields CDR1 MGHRA and CDR2 YSYEKL. The CDR3 runs 18 residues. In nucleotides, the CDR3 is TGCGCCAGCAGCCAAGTAAGCGGGAGATCTAGCTCCTACAATGAGCAGTTCTTC. Translated: CASSQVSGRSSSYNEQFF.

The V call is TRBV6-5, the J call TRBJ2-3; D gene ambiguous. CDR1 and CDR2 (germline): MNHEY, SVGAGI. The CDR3 consists of 11 residues. The ends were cut back, 6 bases at V and 4 bases at J, with 5 bases in the middle. In nucleotides, the CDR3 is TGTGCCAGCAGCCAGTCAGATACGCAGTATTTT. As protein: CASSQSDTQYF.

V is TRBV15 and J is TRBJ1-1; 9 bases map to TRBD1. The V segment lost 8 bases and the J segment 7 bases; nucleotides outside the gene matches: 8. The CDR3 consists of 13 residues. Germline-derived CDR1 and CDR2 are LNHNV and YYDKDF (reference sequence). This CDR3 is CATGRDREDEAFF. CDR3 nucleotides: TGTGCCACCGGCCGGGACAGGGAGGATGAAGCTTTCTTT.

This rearrangement joins TRBV11-2 to TRBJ1-2; no reliable D call. This CDR3 region has 13 residues. CDR1 and CDR2 (germline): SGHAT, FQNNGV. The germline V and J ends were trimmed by 3 bases and 2 bases, with 7 bases remaining between them. The CDR3 DNA reads TGTGCCAGCAGCTTGACATTGAACTATGGCTACACCTTC. This encodes CASSLTLNYGYTF. The full variable domain, rest sourced from reference TRBV11-2 and TRBJ1-2, is EAGVAQSPRYKIIEKRQSVAFWCNPISGHATLYWYQQILGQGPKLLIQFQNNGVVDDSQLPKDRFSAERLKGVDSTLKIQPAKLEDSAVYLCASSLTLNYGYTFGSGTRLTVV.

This chain connects TRBV2 to TRBJ1-1; D is unresolved. There are 13 residues in the CDR3. Trimming removed 7 bases from V and 5 bases from J, with 14 bases in between. Germline V lookup: CDR1 SNHLY, CDR2 FYNNEI. CDR3 nucleotides: TGTGCCAGCACTCAACGAGAGGCAACTGAAGCTTTCTTT. This encodes CASTQREATEAFF.

The chain carries TRBV30 and TRBJ2-7; 11 bases line up with TRBD2. Trimming cost V 3 bases and J 0 bases; bases outside gene matches: 4. The CDR3 sequence is 15 residues long. Germline V gene data show CDR1 as GTSNPN and CDR2 as SVGIG (reference sequence). CDR3 sequence (DNA): TGTGCCTGGAGCCTTAGCGGGGGGGGCTCCTACGAGCAGTACTTC. It encodes CAWSLSGGGSYEQYF.

The gene calls are TRBV7-9 and TRBJ2-3, with 8 bases that match TRBD1. This CDR3 spans 15 amino acids. Germline V gives CDR1 SEHNR, CDR2 FQNEAQ (reference sequence). V shed 5 bases, J shed 0 bases, and the junction held 4 bases outside the gene matches. CDR3 DNA sequence: TGTGCCAGCAGCCTGACAGGGGCTAGCACAGATACGCAGTATTTT. This encodes CASSLTGASTDTQYF.

This clone was detected only once. V usage is TRBV7-2 and J usage is TRBJ2-5, with 8 positions matching TRBD1. Unmatched junction bases numbered 2, after V lost 5 bases and J lost 0 bases. The germline CDR1 and CDR2 sequences are SGHTA and FQGNSA. This CDR3 is built from 14 residues. The CDR3 spells CASSPRGHQETQYF. The CDR3 nucleotides read TGTGCCAGCAGCCCCAGGGGGCACCAAGAGACCCAGTACTTC.

J is TRBJ1-1 and V is TRBV7-9, with 7 nucleotides matching TRBD1. There are 16 residues in the CDR3. Trimming removed 5 bases from V and 1 base from J; junction bases left unmatched: 10. Germline lookup yields CDR1 SEHNR and CDR2 FQNEAQ (reference sequence). The CDR3 here is CASSPYQGVGNTEAFF. CDR3 bases: TGTGCCAGCAGCCCTTACCAGGGGGTGGGGAACACTGAAGCTTTCTTT.

This chain uses TRBV5-4 with TRBJ1-1; D is perhaps TRBD1 (5 bases). Germline CDR1 SGHNT, CDR2 YYREEE (reference sequence). This CDR3 has 18 residues. V was clipped by 1 base and J by 0 bases, with 19 bases between them. CDR3: CASSLLRMGGLMNTEAFF. Written as DNA, the CDR3 is TGTGCCAGCAGCTTGCTAAGAATGGGGGGACTAATGAACACTGAAGCTTTCTTT.

The CDR3 region has the DNA TGTGCCAGCTCATTACAGGCGAACACTGAAGCTTTCTTT. Translated: CASSLQANTEAFF. This chain uses TRBV18 with TRBJ1-1; possible D gene TRBD1, 5 bases. Germline assignment: CDR1 KGHSH and CDR2 LQKENI. The CDR3 is 13 residues long. Trimming removed 5 bases at V and 1 base at J, with 8 bases between.

V usage is TRBV4-2 and J usage is TRBJ1-5, with D hard to call. V lost 1 base and J lost 0, with 10 bases in between. This CDR3 has 16 residues. CDR1 LGHNA and CDR2 YNFKEQ come from the germline V gene. CDR3 loop: CASSQVPVSSNQPQHF. For the CDR3, the DNA is TGTGCCAGCAGCCAAGTTCCGGTATCTAGCAATCAGCCCCAGCATTTT.

The genes are TRBV19 and TRBJ2-1, with 7 bases identical to TRBD2. CDR3 length equals 17 residues. CDR1 and CDR2 (germline): LNHDA, SQIVND (reference sequence). With V trimmed by 4 bases and J by 0 bases, 9 bases remained unmatched. The CDR3 coding sequence is TGTGCCAGTAGTACTCCGGGGGGTCAAAGCTCCTACAATGAGCAGTTCTTC. Translation: CASSTPGGQSSYNEQFF.

This chain connects TRBV9 to TRBJ2-7; 7 bases line up with TRBD2. Germline CDR1 reads SGDLS; CDR2 reads YYNGEE. With 2 bases clipped from V and 2 bases from J, the junction kept 7 bases outside the gene matches. This CDR3 has 15 amino acids. The CDR3 nucleotides are TGTGCCAGCAGCGTGTGGGGGGAGGGCCCCTACGAGCAGTACTTC. Translation gives CASSVWGEGPYEQYF.

V usage is TRBV7-3 and J usage is TRBJ2-1; 13 nucleotides agree with TRBD2. V was clipped by 1 base and J by 0 bases; unmatched bases: 6. The germline gives CDR1 SGHTA, CDR2 FQGTGA. The CDR3 runs to 19 residues. The CDR3 region has the DNA TGTGCCAGCAGCTTAAAGGGGACTAGCGGGGAGTACTCCTACAATGAGCAGTTCTTC. Translation gives CASSLKGTSGEYSYNEQFF. Full variable domain (missing parts from reference TRBV7-3 and TRBJ2-1): GAGVSQTPSNKVTEKGKYVELRCDPISGHTALYWYRQSLGQGPEFLIYFQGTGAADDSGLPNDRFFAVRPEGSVSTLKIQRTERGDSAVYLCASSLKGTSGEYSYNEQFFGPGTRLTVL.

CDR3 sequence: CASSYSTLTSYEQYF. The DNA for the CDR3 is TGTGCCAGCAGTTACTCGACCCTTACTAGCTACGAGCAGTACTTC. The chain recombines TRBV6-5 with TRBJ2-7; a weak D match, TRBD2 (5 bases). The germline V gene has CDR1 MNHEY and CDR2 SVGAGI. V lost 0 bases to trimming and J lost 3 bases, with 12 bases between them. This CDR3 region has 15 residues.

The genes are TRBV5-6 and TRBJ2-7; D ambiguous. Trimming took 4 bases from V and 3 from J, leaving 8 bases between them. This CDR3 region has 12 residues. Germline V gives CDR1 SGHDT, CDR2 YYEEEE. CDR3 amino acids: CASSRVFYEQYF. The CDR3, as DNA: TGTGCCAGCAGCCGTGTATTCTACGAGCAGTACTTC.

The chain carries TRBV29-1 and TRBJ2-4; 10 nucleotides agree with TRBD2. Looked up from germline, CDR1 is SQVTM and CDR2 is ANQGSEA. Unmatched junction bases numbered 8, after V lost 2 bases and J lost 4 bases. There are 16 residues in the CDR3. The CDR3 nucleotides are TGCAGCGTTGAAATTACTAGCGGGACGGAAAAAAACATTCAGTACTTC. Protein: CSVEITSGTEKNIQYF.

This clone appeared once. The genes are TRBV4-1 and TRBJ2-7; TRBD2 might be the D (6 bases). The CDR3 is 15 residues long. Germline values: CDR1 MGHRA, CDR2 YSYEKL. Trimming removed 1 base at V and 3 bases at J, with 13 bases between. CDR3 DNA sequence: TGCGCCAGCAGCCAAGCCCGGACGGGGGTCTACGAGCAGTACTTC. Its translation is CASSQARTGVYEQYF.

The gene calls are TRBV7-9 and TRBJ2-2; tentatively, D is TRBD2 (6 bases). Germline CDR1 is SEHNR and CDR2 is FQNEAQ (reference sequence). Trimming pared 5 bases from V and 1 base from J, leaving 14 bases between. There are 16 residues in the CDR3. CDR3: CASSHAGPGNTGELFF. Written as DNA, the CDR3 is TGTGCCAGCAGCCATGCGGGACCGGGGAACACCGGGGAGCTGTTTTTT.

The gene calls are TRBV18 and TRBJ2-5; TRBD2 matches at 9 bases. Unmatched junction bases numbered 10, after V lost 3 bases and J lost 5 bases. This CDR3 spans 16 amino acids. The germline CDR1 and CDR2 sequences are KGHSH and LQKENI. This chain's CDR3 is CASSPGVAGAGETQYF. The CDR3 nucleotides are TGTGCCAGCTCACCCGGAGTAGCGGGAGCCGGGGAGACCCAGTACTTC.

This sequence joins TRBV5-8 and TRBJ1-5; 7 bases are shared with TRBD1. The ends lost 0 bases at V and 7 bases at J; junction bases unmatched: 7. CDR3 length equals 15 residues. CDR1 and CDR2 from the germline V gene are SGHTS and YDEGEE. CDR3 region: CASSLGTGILQPQHF. CDR3 coding DNA: TGTGCCAGCAGCTTGGGGACAGGCATATTGCAGCCCCAGCATTTT.

In nucleotides, the CDR3 is TGTGCCAGCAGCTTAAGGTTGGACAGTGAAGCTTTCTTT. Its protein product is CASSLRLDSEAFF. The chain recombines TRBV7-3 with TRBJ1-1; D is perhaps TRBD1 (6 bases). From germline, CDR1 is SGHTA and CDR2 FQGTGA. The V end lost 1 base, the J end lost 7 bases, and 10 bases lay between the germline ends. This CDR3 spans 13 amino acids.

The chain joins TRBV4-1 to TRBJ1-5, with D unresolved. This CDR3 comprises 13 residues. The germline V and J ends were trimmed by 1 base and 7 bases, with 8 bases remaining between them. The germline CDR1 and CDR2 sequences are MGHRA and YSYEKL. CDR3 bases: TGCGCCAGCAGCCAAGCGCAGGAACAGCCCCAGCATTTT. Encoded protein: CASSQAQEQPQHF.

In this sample, this clone turned up once. The V and J genes are TRBV10-1 and TRBJ2-7, with a tentative D call TRBD1 (5 bases). Germline loops: CDR1 WNHNN, CDR2 SYGVQD (reference sequence). The CDR3 spans 14 residues. The V end lost 5 bases, the J end lost 0 bases, and 11 bases lay between the germline ends. The CDR3 region is CASSPGPSSYEQYF. The CDR3 nucleotides read TGCGCCAGCAGTCCAGGGCCCAGCTCCTACGAGCAGTACTTC.